Each of the 26 T cell receptor beta chains below was sequenced from the same sample in a study of CD8+ T cells in alopecia areata. Following RNA extraction, reverse transcription yielded cDNA that acted as the sequencing template. The data were produced by immunoSEQ multiplex PCR, yet TCRdb's version contains in-frame clones alone and is incomplete. The repertoire holds 200,000 or so clones, roughly two fifths seen once, with under 0.55% in the top ten. The treatment denotes: oral pan-JAK inhibitor, 5-10 mg twice daily. Source: CD4+ T cells sorted from blood, taken around week 34, from a patient treated with tofacitinib. The receptors come from a human donor with alopecia areata.

This chain joins TRBV5-1 and TRBJ2-3, with D possibly being TRBD2 (6 bases). Trimming removed 0 bases at V and 3 bases at J, with 11 bases between. Germline CDR1 and CDR2: SGHRS and YFSETQ. The CDR3 totals 15 residues. The CDR3: CASSLDGSPTDTQYF. For the CDR3, the DNA is TGCGCCAGCAGCTTGGACGGGAGCCCAACAGATACGCAGTATTTT.

This clone was counted only a few times. The V call is TRBV28, the J call TRBJ2-2; 8 bases are a match to TRBD2. V trimming: 7 bases; J trimming: 2 bases; junction bases outside the gene matches: 15. Germline lookup yields CDR1 MDHEN and CDR2 SYDVKM. This CDR3 is built from 18 residues. The CDR3: CASKVPLYGRENTGELFF. CDR3 coding DNA: TGTGCCAGCAAAGTTCCCCTTTACGGGAGGGAAAACACCGGGGAGCTGTTTTTT. Based on the CDR3 plus reference TRBV28 and TRBJ2-2, the full variable domain is DVKVTQSSRYLVKRTGEKVFLECVQDMDHENMFWYRQDPGLGLRLIYFSYDVKMKEKGDIPEGYSVSREKKERFSLILESASTNQTSMYLCASKVPLYGRENTGELFFGEGSRLTVL.

The chain recombines TRBV5-1 with TRBJ2-2; possible D gene TRBD2, 5 bases. CDR1 is SGHRS and CDR2 is YFSETQ in the germline V gene. V was cut by 6 bases and J by 2 bases, with 11 bases left in between. This CDR3 has 14 residues. The CDR3 loop is CASNPAVNTGELFF. As DNA, the CDR3 is TGCGCCAGCAATCCAGCGGTCAACACCGGGGAGCTGTTTTTT.

The chain uses TRBV29-1 and TRBJ2-6; unclear D gene. This CDR3 has 13 residues. V lost 6 bases, J lost 0 bases, and 6 bases lay in between. Germline V gives CDR1 SQVTM, CDR2 ANQGSEA. DNA for the CDR3: TGCAGCGTCAGAATCTCTGGGGCCAACGTCCTGACTTTC. The encoded protein is CSVRISGANVLTF.

The genes are TRBV25-1 and TRBJ2-3, with a tentative D call TRBD2 (6 bases). Per germline, CDR1 MGHDK and CDR2 SYGVNS. CDR3 length: 16 amino acids. V was trimmed by 6 bases and J by 5 bases, leaving 21 bases between them. The CDR3 spells CASSHLSEGRGDTQYF. The CDR3, as DNA: TGTGCCAGCAGCCACCTCTCGGAGGGTAGGGGAGATACGCAGTATTTT.

The V call is TRBV5-1, the J call TRBJ1-2; 7 nucleotides agree with TRBD1. Germline assignment: CDR1 SGHRS and CDR2 YFSETQ. The junction had 4 bases not matched to a gene; V was cut back by 2 bases and J by 0 bases. This CDR3 region has 15 residues. The CDR3 region is CASSFSQGANYGYTF. The CDR3 DNA sequence: TGCGCCAGCAGCTTCTCCCAGGGGGCTAACTATGGCTACACCTTC.

This chain joins TRBV6-5 and TRBJ2-3, with a possible D match to TRBD1 (5 bases). Trimming removed 7 bases at V and 6 bases at J, with 8 bases between. The CDR3 contains 11 residues. The germline CDR1 and CDR2 sequences are MNHEY and SVGAGI. Here the CDR3 DNA reads TGTGCCAGCAATCAGGGTGATACGCAGTATTTT. Protein: CASNQGDTQYF.

V gene TRBV18 combines with J gene TRBJ2-5; D is uncertain. This CDR3 has 12 residues. Germline assignment: CDR1 KGHSH and CDR2 LQKENI. The ends were cut back, 5 bases at V and 0 bases at J, with 4 bases in the middle. The CDR3 is CASSKYQETQYF. In DNA form, the CDR3 reads TGTGCCAGCTCAAAGTACCAAGAGACCCAGTACTTC. Full variable domain (missing parts from reference TRBV18 and TRBJ2-5): NAGVMQNPRHLVRRRGQEARLRCSPMKGHSHVYWYRQLPEEGLKFMVYLQKENIIDESGMPKERFSAEFPKEGPSILRIQQVVRGDSAAYFCASSKYQETQYFGPGTRLLVL.

This clone was counted a few times. Here the CDR3 DNA reads TGTGCCAGCAGCCTGGCTAGCGGGGCCTACGAGCAGTACTTC. Protein product: CASSLASGAYEQYF. This chain joins TRBV14 and TRBJ2-7; 9 bases match TRBD2. Per germline, CDR1 SGHDN and CDR2 FVKESK. The CDR3 loop spans 14 amino acids. Losses at the gene ends were 4 bases for V and 2 bases for J; bases not matched to a gene: 3.

The V call is TRBV2, the J call TRBJ2-5, with 7 bases that match TRBD2. The CDR3 length is 15 residues. With V trimmed by 5 bases and J by 4 bases, 10 bases remained unmatched. Germline V lookup: CDR1 SNHLY, CDR2 FYNNEI. CDR3 in DNA: TGTGCCAGCAGTAGATACTCGGGACTATTAGAGACCCAGTACTTC. It codes for CASSRYSGLLETQYF.

The V and J genes are TRBV6-5 and TRBJ2-7, with D unresolved. From germline, CDR1 is MNHEY and CDR2 SVGAGI. The CDR3 length is 14 residues. V was clipped by 0 bases and J by 2 bases, with 8 bases between them. The DNA of the CDR3 is TGTGCCAGCAGTTACTCGTCCAGAACCTACGAGCAGTACTTC. It encodes CASSYSSRTYEQYF.

This clone was detected only a few times. The chain uses TRBV27 and TRBJ2-3; TRBD2 matches at 7 bases. The V gene end was trimmed by 5 bases and the J gene end by 14 bases; junction bases not matched to a gene: 10. The V gene's germline CDR1 is MNHEY and CDR2 SMNVEV (reference sequence). This CDR3 contains 12 residues. The CDR3 DNA sequence: TGTGCCAGCAGTCTGGGGGGGGACTATTGGTATTTT. Amino acid sequence: CASSLGGDYWYF.

This sequence joins TRBV7-6 and TRBJ2-5, with D unresolved. The V gene's germline CDR1 is SGHVS and CDR2 FNYEAQ. Between the trimmed V and J ends, which lost 3 bases and 5 bases, there was a span of 16 bases. The CDR3 runs 15 residues. The CDR3 protein is CASSFSAGPGETQYF. The CDR3, as DNA: TGTGCCAGCAGCTTTTCAGCCGGGCCTGGGGAGACCCAGTACTTC.

This clone appeared once. The chain has TRBV7-6 and TRBJ2-3, with D perhaps assigned TRBD1 or TRBD2 (5 bases each). V gave up 6 bases and J gave up 2 bases, with 21 bases separating them. CDR1 and CDR2 from the germline V gene are SGHVS and FNYEAQ. The CDR3 sequence is 17 residues long. The chain's CDR3 is CASSSPPGPRDTDTQYF. CDR3 in DNA: TGTGCCAGCAGTTCTCCTCCGGGACCTCGGGACACAGATACGCAGTATTTT.

This clone has a handful of counts. The chain recombines TRBV25-1 with TRBJ2-1, with 7 positions matching TRBD2. Germline CDR1 is MGHDK and CDR2 is SYGVNS. This CDR3 contains 14 residues. V trimming: 2 bases; J trimming: 9 bases; junction bases outside the gene matches: 7. The CDR3 protein is CASSEGGRTGEQFF. Written as DNA, the CDR3 is TGTGCCAGCAGTGAAGGCGGGAGAACCGGTGAGCAGTTCTTC. Variable domain in full (rest from reference TRBV25-1 and TRBJ2-1): EADIYQTPRYLVIGTGKKITLECSQTMGHDKMYWYQQDPGMELHLIHYSYGVNSTEKGDLSSESTVSRIRTEHFPLTLESARPSHTSQYLCASSEGGRTGEQFFGPGTRLTVL.

This clone was recorded a few times. The gene calls are TRBV10-3 and TRBJ1-1; D unresolved. This CDR3 is 14 amino acids long. The germline V gene encodes CDR1 ENHRY and CDR2 SYGVKD. V lost 0 bases and J 2 bases, leaving 7 bases between the germline ends. Written as DNA, the CDR3 is TGTGCCATCAGTGAGTCGGGCAGAAACACTGAAGCTTTCTTT. As protein: CAISESGRNTEAFF.

Note on this clone: The germline gene is not matched at one end of the junction; a read error may be the cause. The chain joins TRBV6-6 to TRBJ2-1; D is undetermined. Per germline, CDR1 MNHNY and CDR2 SVGAGI (reference sequence). The CDR3 extends over 12 amino acids. In DNA, the CDR3 is TGTGCCAGCAGATACTACTCGGATGAGCAGTTCTTC. Protein: CASRYYSDEQFF.

The CDR3 reads CASSQPTGDGYTF. The CDR3 region has the DNA TGTGCCAGCTCACAACCGACAGGGGATGGCTACACCTTC. This chain links TRBV18 with TRBJ1-2, with 8 bases identical to TRBD1. Germline V gene data show CDR1 as KGHSH and CDR2 as LQKENI. V lost 4 bases to trimming and J lost 6 bases; unmatched junction nucleotides: 4. The CDR3 runs 13 residues.

This chain uses TRBV6-6 with TRBJ2-7, with D possibly TRBD1 on 5 matching bases. The germline V and J ends were trimmed by 8 bases and 2 bases, with 22 bases remaining between them. CDR1 and CDR2 (germline): MNHNY, SVGAGI (reference sequence). This CDR3 contains 16 residues. CDR3 residues: CASAVRVKVGAYEQYF. The CDR3 DNA sequence: TGTGCCAGCGCGGTCAGGGTAAAGGTTGGGGCCTACGAGCAGTACTTC.

Note on this clone: Other DNA sequences in this specimen translate into the identical CDR3. The rearrangement links TRBV11-2 to TRBJ1-1; D not resolved. The germline CDR1 and CDR2 sequences are SGHAT and FQNNGV. The V and J ends lost 1 base and 0 bases respectively, with 3 bases between them. This CDR3 is 13 amino acids long. The CDR3 region has the DNA TGTGCCAGCAGCTTAGGATTGAACACTGAAGCTTTCTTT. Residues: CASSLGLNTEAFF.

The chain joins TRBV7-8 to TRBJ2-3, with 11 nucleotides matching TRBD1. The germline V gene encodes CDR1 SGHVS and CDR2 FQNEAQ. V shed 6 bases, J shed 4 bases, and the junction held 9 bases outside the gene matches. The CDR3 sequence is 16 residues long. The CDR3, as DNA: TGTGCCAGCAGAAAGTCCGGGACAGGGGGACCAGATACGCAGTATTTT. Translated: CASRKSGTGGPDTQYF.

A few counts support this clone. The chain links TRBV7-9 to TRBJ1-5; 7 positions match TRBD1. Per the germline V gene, CDR1 is SEHNR and CDR2 is FQNEAQ (reference sequence). Trimming at V came to 6 bases and at J to 4 bases, leaving 6 bases not matched to a gene. This CDR3 has 14 residues. The CDR3 sequence is CASSRQGGNQPQHF. DNA for the CDR3: TGTGCCAGCAGTCGACAGGGTGGAAATCAGCCCCAGCATTTT.

V gene TRBV30 combines with J gene TRBJ1-6, with 8 bases identical to TRBD1. CDR3 size: 20 residues. Germline V gene sequence: CDR1 GTSNPN, CDR2 SVGIG (reference sequence). Trimming cost V 2 bases and J 0 bases; bases outside gene matches: 15. The CDR3 loop reads CAWSLRLGQGRISYNSPLHF. CDR3 in DNA: TGTGCCTGGAGTTTACGACTCGGACAGGGTAGAATCTCCTATAATTCACCCCTCCACTTT. Based on the CDR3 plus reference TRBV30 and TRBJ1-6, the full variable domain is SQTIHQWPATLVQPVGSPLSLECTVEGTSNPNLYWYRQAAGRGLQLLFYSVGIGQISSEVPQNLSASRPQDRQFILSSKKLLLSDSGFYLCAWSLRLGQGRISYNSPLHFGNGTRLTVT.

The CDR3 spells CASSLPTSGSRGTGELFF. CDR3 DNA sequence: TGCGCCAGCAGCTTGCCGACTAGCGGGAGCCGGGGCACCGGGGAGCTGTTTTTT. The chain couples TRBV5-1 to TRBJ2-2; 12 bases match TRBD2. Germline-derived CDR1 and CDR2 are SGHRS and YFSETQ. CDR3 size: 18 residues. After removal of 1 base from V and 4 bases from J, the junction contained 8 bases not matched to a gene.

J is TRBJ2-7 and V is TRBV5-6; possible D gene TRBD1, 5 bases. Per the germline V gene, CDR1 is SGHDT and CDR2 is YYEEEE. This CDR3 region has 18 residues. Trimming left V 1 base short and J 3 bases short, with 23 bases between. The chain's CDR3 is CASSLHTGNPNVFYEQYF. The CDR3, as DNA: TGTGCCAGCAGCTTGCACACAGGCAACCCTAACGTATTCTACGAGCAGTACTTC.

The V gene is TRBV9, the J gene TRBJ1-1, with D possibly being TRBD1 (5 bases). Trimming stripped 0 bases from V and 6 bases from J, with 15 bases between. This CDR3 spans 15 amino acids. From germline, CDR1 is SGDLS and CDR2 YYNGEE. The CDR3 coding sequence is TGTGCCAGCAGCGTAGCTACGGTCAGGGTCTCTGAAGCTTTCTTT. Amino acid sequence: CASSVATVRVSEAFF.